The present T cell receptor (beta chain) was sequenced within a study of OX40 agonist ivuxolimab in advanced cancers. Turning to the study itself: Every 2 weeks, patients received ivuxolimab intravenously, dosed at 0.01 to 10 mg/kg.

This clone was observed a handful of times. V was clipped by 7 bases and J by 5 bases, with 12 bases between them. Germline V gives CDR1 ENHRY, CDR2 SYGVKD. The CDR3 is 14 amino acids. The repertoire was sequenced with immunoSEQ multiplex PCR; TCRdb's copy has only in-frame clones and lacks some. The table has about 66,000 clones, about 86% seen once. This specimen consisted of CD4+ or CD8+ T cells sorted from blood, obtained in a trial of the OX40 agonist ivuxolimab. The rearrangement links TRBV10-3 to TRBJ1-6; no reliable D call. The source of this sequence is an adult with an advanced solid tumor such as melanoma, head and neck, liver or kidney cancer. CDR3 nucleotides: TGTGCCATCAAGCCGGACGGGAATAATTCACCCCTCCACTTT. This codes for CAIKPDGNNSPLHF.